This TCR beta chain was sequenced in a study of T cell changes during pregnancy in multiple sclerosis. The protocol was immunoSEQ multiplex PCR, while the TCRdb copy is restricted to in-frame clones and leaves out a portion. The sample contains 55,000 to 65,000 clones, more than 90% of which appear only once. The CDR3 loop spans 17 amino acids. Germline V gene sequence: CDR1 LGHNA, CDR2 YSLEER. The V segment lost 0 bases and the J segment 5 bases; nucleotides outside the gene matches: 8. The specimen comprised peripheral blood, sampled in the first trimester of pregnancy. The chain has TRBV4-3 and TRBJ1-5, with 9 positions matching TRBD1. The TCR comes from a female donor in good health, enrolled as a control in a pregnancy study. The CDR3 region has the DNA TGCGCCAGCAGCCAAGATGGACCGGGACAGGGAGATCAGCCCCAGCATTTT. Translated, it gives CASSQDGPGQGDQPQHF.